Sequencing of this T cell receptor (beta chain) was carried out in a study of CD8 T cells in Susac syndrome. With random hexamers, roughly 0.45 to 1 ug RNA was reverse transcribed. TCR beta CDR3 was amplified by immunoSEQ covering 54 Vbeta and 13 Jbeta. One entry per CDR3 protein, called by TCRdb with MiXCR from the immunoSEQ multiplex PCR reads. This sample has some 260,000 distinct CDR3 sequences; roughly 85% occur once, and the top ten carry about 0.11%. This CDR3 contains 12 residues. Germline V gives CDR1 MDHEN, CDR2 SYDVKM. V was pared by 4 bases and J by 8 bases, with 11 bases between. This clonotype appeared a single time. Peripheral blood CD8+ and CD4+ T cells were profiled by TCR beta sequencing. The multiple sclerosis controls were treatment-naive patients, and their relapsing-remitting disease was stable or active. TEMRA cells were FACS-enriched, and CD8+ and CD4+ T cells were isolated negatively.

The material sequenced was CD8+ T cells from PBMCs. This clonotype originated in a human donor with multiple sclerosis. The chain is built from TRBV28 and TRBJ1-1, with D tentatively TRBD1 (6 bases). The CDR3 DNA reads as TGTGCCAGCAGTTCCACGACAGGAGAAGCTTTCTTT. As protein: CASSSTTGEAFF.